These 18 T cell receptor beta chains were sequenced from one sample in a study of OX40 agonist ivuxolimab in advanced cancers. TCRdb's copy holds only in-frame clones and misses some; the assay was immunoSEQ multiplex PCR. The table has some 55,000 clones, 75% to 80% seen once; the top ten hold around 2.5%. Sample: CD4+ or CD8+ T cells sorted from blood, taken in a trial of the OX40 agonist ivuxolimab. These TCRs come from an adult with an advanced solid tumor such as melanoma, head and neck, liver or kidney cancer.

J is TRBJ2-1 and V is TRBV10-1; 14 bases match TRBD2. This CDR3 is built from 19 residues. J gave up 9 bases and V 6 bases, and 19 bases lay outside the gene matches. Germline CDR1 reads WNHNN; CDR2 reads SYGVQD (reference sequence). This chain's CDR3 is CASSVTKTTTSGREGEQFF. The DNA for the CDR3 is TGCGCCAGCAGCGTCACCAAGACGACGACTAGCGGGAGGGAGGGTGAGCAGTTCTTC.

V and J are TRBV7-3 and TRBJ1-2; D gene uncertain. This CDR3 region has 16 residues. Germline CDR1 is SGHTA and CDR2 is FQGTGA. The V gene lost 5 bases and the J gene lost 0 bases, with 16 bases spanning the gap. This chain's CDR3 is CASSPSGRLTNYGYTF. The CDR3, as DNA: TGTGCCAGCAGCCCGTCGGGCAGGCTAACTAACTATGGCTACACCTTC.

This chain links TRBV5-1 with TRBJ2-5; 9 nucleotides align to TRBD2. The V gene end was trimmed by 7 bases and the J gene end by 0 bases; junction bases not matched to a gene: 10. The CDR3 sequence is 16 residues long. CDR1 is SGHRS and CDR2 is YFSETQ in the germline V gene. The CDR3 is CASAAGLARYQETQYF. CDR3 sequence (DNA): TGCGCCAGCGCCGCCGGACTAGCGAGGTACCAAGAGACCCAGTACTTC.

This chain connects TRBV21-1 to TRBJ1-1. TRBV21-1 is assigned pseudogene status. CDR3 length: 12 residues. In DNA, the CDR3 is TGTGCCAGCAAGACTGGATCCACTGAAGCTTTCTTT. Translated: CASKTGSTEAFF.

The chain uses TRBV11-3 and TRBJ2-1; 7 bases are a match to TRBD2. The V gene end was trimmed by 1 base and the J gene end by 8 bases; junction bases not matched to a gene: 5. Germline V gene sequence: CDR1 SGHNT, CDR2 YENEEA. There are 14 residues in the CDR3. The CDR3 DNA sequence: TGTGCCAGCAGCTTAGGGGGCGGGAGTGATGAGCAGTTCTTC. Translated: CASSLGGGSDEQFF.

This clone was found a few times. The J gene is TRBJ1-3, the V gene TRBV19; 11 nucleotides line up with TRBD1. The length of the CDR3 is 14 residues. Germline CDR1 and CDR2: LNHDA and SQIVND (reference sequence). Trimming cost V 7 bases and J 4 bases; bases outside gene matches: 3. DNA for the CDR3: TGTGCCAGTATGGGACAGGGGGAAGGAAACACCATATATTTT. Residues: CASMGQGEGNTIYF.

The chain combines TRBV6-6 with TRBJ1-1; D is uncertain. The V gene's germline CDR1 is MNHNY and CDR2 SVGAGI (reference sequence). Trimming left V 8 bases short and J 3 bases short, with 10 bases between. The CDR3 is made up of 12 amino acids. The CDR3 sequence is CASLWTDTEAFF. The CDR3 coding sequence is TGTGCCAGCTTGTGGACCGACACTGAAGCTTTCTTT.

The gene calls are TRBV29-1 and TRBJ1-2, with D possibly being TRBD1 (5 bases). V was clipped by 6 bases and J by 0 bases, with 11 bases between them. The CDR3 totals 13 residues. Germline CDR1 is SQVTM and CDR2 is ANQGSEA. CDR3 DNA: TGCAGCGTCGCTCAGGGAGCTAACTATGGCTACACCTTC. Its translation: CSVAQGANYGYTF.

The chain is built from TRBV6-1 and TRBJ1-2, with D tentatively TRBD1 (5 bases). CDR3 size: 16 residues. The V end was cut by 0 bases, the J end by 7 bases, with 18 bases between. CDR1 is MNHNS and CDR2 is SASEGT in the germline V gene. CDR3 in DNA: TGTGCCAGCAGTGAAGCCCGGACACGGCCGATGGGTGGCTACACCTTC. Translated, it gives CASSEARTRPMGGYTF.

To note about this clone: It may be a read error: a sequence one base away is much more abundant. The rearrangement joins TRBV9 to TRBJ1-1; a weak D match, TRBD1 (6 bases). The V gene's germline CDR1 is SGDLS and CDR2 YYNGEE. This CDR3 region has 15 residues. V shed 3 bases and J shed 4 bases, with 16 bases lying between them. The CDR3 bases are TGTGCCAGCAGCGGAGGTGGGGGGGCGGGCACTGAAGCTTTCTTT. It translates to CASSGGGGAGTEAFF. Complete variable domain (other parts from reference TRBV9 and TRBJ1-1): DSGVTQTPKHLITATGQRVTLRCSPRSGDLSVYWYQQSLDQGLQFLIQYYNGEERAKGNILERFSAQQFPDLHSELNLSSLELGDSALYFCASSGGGGAGTEAFFGQGTRLTVV.

The chain recombines TRBV7-8 with TRBJ2-5; a possible D gene is TRBD2 (6 bases). CDR3 length: 15 residues. Between the trimmed V and J ends, which lost 5 bases and 5 bases, there was a span of 18 bases. Germline values: CDR1 SGHVS, CDR2 FQNEAQ. CDR3 loop: CASSPGTPRGETQYF. CDR3 DNA: TGTGCCAGCAGCCCCGGGACTCCCAGAGGCGAGACCCAGTACTTC.

The CDR3 sequence is CASSSNWGTNSYEQYF. The CDR3 nucleotides read TGTGCTTCCAGTAGTAATTGGGGGACCAACTCCTACGAGCAGTACTTC. The V gene is TRBV19, the J gene TRBJ2-7; the D call may be TRBD1 or TRBD2 (5 bases each). The CDR3 has 16 amino acids. CDR1 and CDR2 (germline): LNHDA, SQIVND (reference sequence).

This clone is a singleton in its sample. The V gene is TRBV2, the J gene TRBJ2-4, with a weak D call TRBD2 (6 bases). This CDR3 is 11 amino acids long. Germline CDR1 and CDR2: SNHLY and FYNNEI. V shed 8 bases and J shed 16 bases, with 18 bases lying between them. CDR3 DNA: TGTGCCAGCGATTCTTCGGGACTTAGATACTTC. It is translated as CASDSSGLRYF.

The gene calls are TRBV30 and TRBJ1-4; 7 bases agree with TRBD1. Germline V gene data show CDR1 as GTSNPN and CDR2 as SVGIG (reference sequence). This CDR3 comprises 14 residues. Trimming cost V 6 bases and J 8 bases; bases outside gene matches: 12. The CDR3 nucleotides read TGTGCCTGCTCTTTCGGGGCAGGGGGAGAAAAACTGTTTTTT. This encodes CACSFGAGGEKLFF.

There are a few counts of this clone. The V call is TRBV2, the J call TRBJ1-5; a possible D gene is TRBD1 (5 bases). The CDR3 has 15 residues. Germline V CDR1 and CDR2: SNHLY, FYNNEI. The germline V and J ends were trimmed by 4 bases and 4 bases, with 14 bases remaining between them. CDR3 coding DNA: TGTGCCAGCAGTGGGGTGGGGCTTGGTAATCAGCCCCAGCATTTT. Protein product: CASSGVGLGNQPQHF.

The chain employs TRBV15 and TRBJ2-5, with D tentatively TRBD1 (5 bases). This CDR3 has 14 amino acids. Germline values: CDR1 LNHNV, CDR2 YYDKDF (reference sequence). Trimming pared 3 bases from V and 3 bases from J, leaving 11 bases between. The CDR3 loop is CATSRGQLKETQYF. For the CDR3, the DNA is TGTGCCACCAGCAGGGGGCAGCTGAAAGAGACCCAGTACTTC.

The chain uses TRBV19 and TRBJ2-2; D remains ambiguous. This CDR3 comprises 14 residues. Germline CDR1 LNHDA, CDR2 SQIVND (reference sequence). V gave up 2 bases and J gave up 4 bases, with 8 bases separating them. In DNA, the CDR3 is TGTGCCAGTAGTATAAGGCAGTTCACCGGGGAGCTGTTTTTT. Its translation: CASSIRQFTGELFF.

The genes are TRBV19 and TRBJ2-5; D possibly uses TRBD1 or TRBD2 (5 bases each). CDR1 is LNHDA, CDR2 SQIVND, per germline (reference sequence). The CDR3 contains 15 residues. V was cut by 0 bases and J by 5 bases, with 13 bases left in between. This CDR3 reads CASSIDGAGGETQYF. The DNA of the CDR3 is TGTGCCAGTAGTATAGACGGGGCTGGTGGGGAGACCCAGTACTTC.